These T cell receptor beta chains were read from a single sample in a study of blood T cell repertoires in COVID-19. Measured with immunoSEQ multiplex PCR; TCRdb has only the in-frame clones, and not every one. The table records some 290,000 clones, roughly 93% of them present only once. The sample was PBMCs or T cells enriched from blood (not recorded which). The source is a middle-aged woman with acute COVID-19. Each CDR3 is given with its conserved first and last residue. The D gene is left open where the match is weak. Clone size is not always given. Where it is, it says once, few, many or a class for expanded clones.

v_gene,d_gene,abundance,j_gene,CDR3nt,CDR3aa
TRBV11-1,.,.,TRBJ2-1,TGTGCCAGCAAAAGACAGAAATTGAACAATGAGCAGTTCTTC,CASKRQKLNNEQFF
TRBV11-1,TRBD1,.,TRBJ1-4,TGTGCCAGCAGCTCGACAGGGAGAGGCGAAAAACTGTTTTTT,CASSSTGRGEKLFF
TRBV5-4,TRBD1,.,TRBJ2-5,TGTGCCAGCAGCCCCAAACCGAGCGGACAGGGGCGAGGGGAGACCCAGTACTTC,CASSPKPSGQGRGETQYF
TRBV11-3,TRBD2,.,TRBJ2-2,TGTGCCAGCAGCTTATTTAGCGGGAGCCCCGGGGAGCTGTTTTTT,CASSLFSGSPGELFF
TRBV2,.,.,TRBJ1-5,TGTGCCAGCAGTGAGGAGAAATTTCGAGAGGAGCATTTT,CASSEEKFREEHF
TRBV25-1,TRBD1,.,TRBJ1-6,TGTGCCAGCAGTGATGGACAGGGGAGGATAGTTAATTCACCCCTCCACTTT,CASSDGQGRIVNSPLHF
TRBV28,TRBD1,.,TRBJ2-7,TGTGCCAGCAGAATGGCACCCGGGACAGGCTCCTACGAGCAGTACTTC,CASRMAPGTGSYEQYF
TRBV7-6,TRBD2,.,TRBJ2-5,TGTGCCAGCAGCTTAAGCGGGAGAGCAGAGACCCAGTACTTC,CASSLSGRAETQYF
TRBV7-2,.,.,TRBJ1-3,TGTGCCAGCAGCTTAGAGCCAGGTCCTGGAAACACCATATATTTT,CASSLEPGPGNTIYF
TRBV28,.,.,TRBJ1-6,TGTGCCAGCAGTGAACAGGGTAATTCACCCCTCCACTTT,CASSEQGNSPLHF
TRBV2,.,.,TRBJ2-2,TGTGCCAGCAGTAAAGAAAGCATGAGCACCGGGGAGCTGTTTTTT,CASSKESMSTGELFF
TRBV4-2,TRBD1,.,TRBJ1-4,TGTGCCAGCAGCCAACGCCGGGGACAGGGAGAAACTAATGAAAAACTGTTTTTT,CASSQRRGQGETNEKLFF
TRBV5-1,.,.,TRBJ1-2,TGCGCCAGCAGCTTTTCAACGGTTAACTATGGCTACACCTTC,CASSFSTVNYGYTF
TRBV5-1,.,.,TRBJ1-3,TGCGCCAGCAGCTTGGACACCCCGGGGGGAAACACCATATATTTT,CASSLDTPGGNTIYF
TRBV7-2,TRBD1,.,TRBJ1-4,TGTGCCAGCAGCTTAGGTGGGACAGGGAATGAAAAACTGTTTTTT,CASSLGGTGNEKLFF
TRBV5-1,.,.,TRBJ1-4,TGCGCCAGCAGCTTACGCAGGGGCGCTAATGAAAAACTGTTTTTT,CASSLRRGANEKLFF
TRBV30,.,.,TRBJ2-7,TGTGCCTGGAGGGTCCAGGGGCGCTCCTACGAGCAGTACTTC,CAWRVQGRSYEQYF
TRBV2,.,once,TRBJ1-2,TGTACCAGCAGTGAACAGGACTATGGCTACACCTTC,CTSSEQDYGYTF
TRBV5-8,.,.,TRBJ1-5,TGTGCCAGCAGCTTGGGGCAGGCCAGCAATCAGCCCCAGCATTTT,CASSLGQASNQPQHF
TRBV18,.,.,TRBJ1-3,TGTGCCAGCTCACCAGCCGGGACAAGAGGGAACACCATATATTTT,CASSPAGTRGNTIYF
TRBV29-1,.,.,TRBJ1-1,TGCAGCGGTAGGACTGGATCCTCGGGCACTGAAGCTTTCTTT,CSGRTGSSGTEAFF
TRBV7-8,.,.,TRBJ1-2,TGTGCCAGCAGCCCAGACCAGGGCTATGGCTACACCTTC,CASSPDQGYGYTF
TRBV4-2,TRBD2,few,TRBJ2-7,TGTGCCAGCAGCCACGGGAGCGGGAGTATCGACGAGCAGTACTTC,CASSHGSGSIDEQYF
TRBV30,.,.,TRBJ1-1,TGTGCCTGGAGTCACCCCGGGGTCTTACCTGAAGCTTTCTTT,CAWSHPGVLPEAFF
TRBV28,.,.,TRBJ2-7,TGTGCCAGCAGTTTAGAGGGATATACGATGCAGTACTTC,CASSLEGYTMQYF
TRBV28,.,.,TRBJ2-7,TGTGCCAGCACCCAAAGGTTGGGAGCAGGGGCTTACGAGCAGTACTTC,CASTQRLGAGAYEQYF
TRBV28,.,.,TRBJ1-5,TGTGCCAGCAGTCCCCCAGATCAGCCCCAGCATTTT,CASSPPDQPQHF
TRBV5-1,.,.,TRBJ1-3,TGCGCCAGCAGCTTGGTGGCAGGGGCCGGGTCTGGAAACACCATATATTTT,CASSLVAGAGSGNTIYF
TRBV11-2,TRBD2,.,TRBJ2-5,TGTGCCAGCAGCTTAGGGAAGGGCGTGCGGGGGGGCTTGGAGACCCAGTACTTC,CASSLGKGVRGGLETQYF
TRBV28,TRBD1,.,TRBJ1-5,TGTGCCAGCAGTTTAGGTTCAGGGGCGGGACAGGGCAATCAGCCCCAGCATTTT,CASSLGSGAGQGNQPQHF
TRBV19,.,.,TRBJ1-1,TGTGCCAGTAGTATCCGAACAGTTAGGAACACTGAAGCTTTCTTT,CASSIRTVRNTEAFF
TRBV11-3,.,.,TRBJ1-1,TGTGCCAGCAGCACGAGGGACACTGAAGCTTTCTTT,CASSTRDTEAFF
TRBV7-2,.,.,TRBJ1-1,TGTGCCAGCAGCTTAGCTGATGGGGGCCACACTGAAGCTTTCTTT,CASSLADGGHTEAFF
TRBV25-1,.,.,TRBJ1-6,TGTGCCAGCAGTAACGGGGTTTCACCCCTCCACTTT,CASSNGVSPLHF
TRBV5-1,TRBD2,.,TRBJ2-4,TGCGCCAGCAGCCCGGCGGGAGGGGGCAAAAACATTCAGTACTTC,CASSPAGGGKNIQYF
TRBV19,TRBD2,once,TRBJ2-3,TGTGCCACCACCACCGGGACTAGCGGGAGAACAGATACGCAGTATTTT,CATTTGTSGRTDTQYF
TRBV2,.,once,TRBJ1-1,TGTGCCAGCAGTAATGTCCGGCAGGCCAGCACTGAAGCTTTCTTT,CASSNVRQASTEAFF
TRBV7-2,.,.,TRBJ2-7,TGTGCCAGCAGCTTATTGCAGGGGTCTATCTACGAGCAGTACTTC,CASSLLQGSIYEQYF
TRBV7-9,.,.,TRBJ2-3,TGTGCCAGCAGCCCGCTCGACAGACCCTATAGCACAGATACGCAGTATTTT,CASSPLDRPYSTDTQYF
TRBV29-1,TRBD2,.,TRBJ2-7,TGCAGCGCAGCGGGAGGTGAAACCTACGAGCAGTACTTC,CSAAGGETYEQYF
TRBV2,TRBD1,.,TRBJ1-4,TGTGCCAGCAGTGGACAGGGAGCAACTAATGAAAAACTGTTTTTT,CASSGQGATNEKLFF
TRBV7-2,TRBD1,.,TRBJ2-7,TGTGCCAGCAGCTTACGCCGGGACAGGGGGAATTACGAGCAGTACTTC,CASSLRRDRGNYEQYF
TRBV14,.,.,TRBJ1-5,TGTGCCAGCAGCCAAGATCAAGTTGTTACAGCCACAGCCTTTCATAGCAATCAGCCCCAGCATTTT,CASSQDQVVTATAFHSNQPQHF
TRBV5-1,.,.,TRBJ1-2,TGCGCCAGCAGGGTTTTGGGGGCTAGAAGTGGCTACACCTTC,CASRVLGARSGYTF
TRBV10-3,TRBD1,.,TRBJ2-7,TGTGCCATCAGTGACCCGGACAGGGATTCCTACGAGCAGTACTTC,CAISDPDRDSYEQYF
TRBV18,.,.,TRBJ1-2,TGTGCCAGCTCACCAGGCGCGGGCGCCTATGGCTACACCTTC,CASSPGAGAYGYTF
TRBV5-6,TRBD1,.,TRBJ1-2,TGTGCCAGCAGCCTTCCGGGACAGGAATATGGCTACACCTTC,CASSLPGQEYGYTF